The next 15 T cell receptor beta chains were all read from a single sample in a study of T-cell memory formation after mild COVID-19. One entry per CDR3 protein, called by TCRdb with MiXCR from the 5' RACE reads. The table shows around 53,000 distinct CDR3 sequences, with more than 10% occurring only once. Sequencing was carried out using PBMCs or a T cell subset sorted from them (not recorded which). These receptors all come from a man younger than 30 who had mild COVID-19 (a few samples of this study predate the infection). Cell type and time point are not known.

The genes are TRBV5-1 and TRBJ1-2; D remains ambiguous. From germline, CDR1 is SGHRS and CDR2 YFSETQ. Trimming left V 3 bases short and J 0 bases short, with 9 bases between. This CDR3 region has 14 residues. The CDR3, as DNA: TGCGCCAGCAGCTCGGGCCTTTCTAACTATGGCTACACCTTC. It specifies CASSSGLSNYGYTF.

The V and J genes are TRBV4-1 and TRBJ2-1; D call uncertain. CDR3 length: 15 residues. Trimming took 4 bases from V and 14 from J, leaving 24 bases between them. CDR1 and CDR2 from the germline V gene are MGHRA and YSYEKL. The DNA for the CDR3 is TGCGCCAGCAGCCTTATAGGGCCCCTCGAAAGTCACAAGTTCTTC. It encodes CASSLIGPLESHKFF.

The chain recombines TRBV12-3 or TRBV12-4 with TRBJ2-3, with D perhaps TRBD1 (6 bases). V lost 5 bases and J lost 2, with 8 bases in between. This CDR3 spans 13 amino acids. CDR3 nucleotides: TGTGCCAGCAGTATGGGGGCCACAGATACGCAGTATTTT. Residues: CASSMGATDTQYF.

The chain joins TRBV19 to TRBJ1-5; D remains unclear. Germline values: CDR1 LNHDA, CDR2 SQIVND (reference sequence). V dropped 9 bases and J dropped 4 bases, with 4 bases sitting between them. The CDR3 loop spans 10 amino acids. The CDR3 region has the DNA TGTGCCAGCAATAATCAGCCCCAGCATTTT. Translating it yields CASNNQPQHF.

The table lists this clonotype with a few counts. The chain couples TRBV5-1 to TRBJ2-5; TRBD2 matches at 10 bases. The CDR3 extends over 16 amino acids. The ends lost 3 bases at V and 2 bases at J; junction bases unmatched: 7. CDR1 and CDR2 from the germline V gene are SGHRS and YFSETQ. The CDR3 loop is CASSSAGTSVQETQYF. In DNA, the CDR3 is TGCGCCAGCAGCTCCGCCGGGACTAGCGTTCAAGAGACCCAGTACTTC.

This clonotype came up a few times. CDR3 in amino acids: CASRIILAGGLTEAFF. The CDR3 DNA reads TGTGCCAGCAGAATAATCCTCGCAGGGGGGTTAACTGAAGCTTTCTTT. V and J are TRBV28 and TRBJ1-1; 7 positions match TRBD1. Trimming took 6 bases from V and 5 from J; bases not matched to a gene: 15. This CDR3 is 16 amino acids long. Looked up from germline, CDR1 is MDHEN and CDR2 is SYDVKM. Variable domain in full (rest from reference TRBV28 and TRBJ1-1): DVKVTQSSRYLVKRTGEKVFLECVQDMDHENMFWYRQDPGLGLRLIYFSYDVKMKEKGDIPEGYSVSREKKERFSLILESASTNQTSMYLCASRIILAGGLTEAFFGQGTRLTVV.

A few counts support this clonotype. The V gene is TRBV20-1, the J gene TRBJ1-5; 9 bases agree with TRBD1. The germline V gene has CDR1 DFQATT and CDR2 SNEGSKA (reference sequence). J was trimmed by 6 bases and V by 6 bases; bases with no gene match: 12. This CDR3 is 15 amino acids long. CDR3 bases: TGCAGTGCAGGCCCGGGACAGGGAGTGGCTCAGCCCCAGCATTTT. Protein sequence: CSAGPGQGVAQPQHF.

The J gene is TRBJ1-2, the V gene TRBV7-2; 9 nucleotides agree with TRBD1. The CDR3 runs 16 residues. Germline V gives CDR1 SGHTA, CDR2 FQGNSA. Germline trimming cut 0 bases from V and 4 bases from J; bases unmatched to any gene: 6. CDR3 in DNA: TGTGCCAGCAGCTTAGCGGCGGGACAGGGCTCCTATGGCTACACCTTC. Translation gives CASSLAAGQGSYGYTF.

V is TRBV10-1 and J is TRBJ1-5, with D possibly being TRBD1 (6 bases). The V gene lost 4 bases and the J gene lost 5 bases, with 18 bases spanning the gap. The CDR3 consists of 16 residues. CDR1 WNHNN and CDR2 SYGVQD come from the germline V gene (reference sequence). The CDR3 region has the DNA TGCGCCAGCAGTGGGGGGCGCGCGCGCGCGGATCAGCCCCAGCATTTT. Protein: CASSGGRARADQPQHF.

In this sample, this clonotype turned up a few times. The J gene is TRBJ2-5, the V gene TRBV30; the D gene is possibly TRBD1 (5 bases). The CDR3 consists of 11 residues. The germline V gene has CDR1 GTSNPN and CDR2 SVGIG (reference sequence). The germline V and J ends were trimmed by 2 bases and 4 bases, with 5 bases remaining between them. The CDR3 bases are TGTGCCTGGAGTCAGGGAGAGACCCAGTACTTC. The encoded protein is CAWSQGETQYF.

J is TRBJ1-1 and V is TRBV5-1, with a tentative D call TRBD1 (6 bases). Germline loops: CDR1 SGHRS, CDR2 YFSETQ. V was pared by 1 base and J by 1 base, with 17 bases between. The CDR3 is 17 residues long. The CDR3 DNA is TGCGCCAGCAGCTTGAGGCTTGGGGGCCAGGGGAACACTGAAGCTTTCTTT. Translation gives CASSLRLGGQGNTEAFF.

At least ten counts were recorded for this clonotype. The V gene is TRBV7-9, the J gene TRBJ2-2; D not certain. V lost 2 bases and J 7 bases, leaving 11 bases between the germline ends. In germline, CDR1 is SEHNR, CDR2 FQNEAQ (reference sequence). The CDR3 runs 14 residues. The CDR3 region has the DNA TGTGCCAGCAGCTTATATCACCCGGGCGGGGAGCTGTTTTTT. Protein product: CASSLYHPGGELFF. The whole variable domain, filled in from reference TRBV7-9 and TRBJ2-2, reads DTGVSQNPRHKITKRGQNVTFRCDPISEHNRLYWYRQTLGQGPEFLTYFQNEAQLEKSRLLSDRFSAERPKGSFSTLEIQRTEQGDSAMYLCASSLYHPGGELFFGEGSRLTVL.

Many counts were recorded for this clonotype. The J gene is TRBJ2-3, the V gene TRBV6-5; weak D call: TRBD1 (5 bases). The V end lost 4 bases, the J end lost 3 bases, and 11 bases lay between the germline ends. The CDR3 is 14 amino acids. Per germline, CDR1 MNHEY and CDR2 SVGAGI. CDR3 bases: TGTGCCAGCAGTTTCGCTAAGGGGACAGATACGCAGTATTTT. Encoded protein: CASSFAKGTDTQYF.

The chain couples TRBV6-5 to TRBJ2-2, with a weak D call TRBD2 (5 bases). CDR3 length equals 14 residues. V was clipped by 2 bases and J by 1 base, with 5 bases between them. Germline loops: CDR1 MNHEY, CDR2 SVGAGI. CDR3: CASSYSGNTGELFF. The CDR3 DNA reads TGTGCCAGCAGTTACAGCGGGAACACCGGGGAGCTGTTTTTT.

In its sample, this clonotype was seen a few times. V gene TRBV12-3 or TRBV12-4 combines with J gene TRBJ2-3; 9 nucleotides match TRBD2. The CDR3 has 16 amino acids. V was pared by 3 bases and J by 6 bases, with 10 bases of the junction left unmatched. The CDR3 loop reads CASSFLRGGAADTQYF. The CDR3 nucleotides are TGTGCCAGCAGTTTCCTCCGCGGGGGGGCAGCCGATACGCAGTATTTT.